Listed below are T cell receptor beta chains from one sample, sequenced in a study of T-cell reconstitution after alpha-beta-depleted transplantation in children. TCRdb redid the calling of the PCR reads with MiXCR, one entry per CDR3 protein. The sample lists about 580,000 distinct CDR3 sequences, roughly a quarter occurring once. The sequenced sample was PBMCs, obtained before TCRalphabeta/CD19-depleted stem cell transplant. The receptors shown here come from a boy less than two years old with Wiskott-Aldrich syndrome, due to receive a stem cell transplant. Each CDR3 is given with its conserved first and last residue. The D gene is left open where the match is weak. The size field is filled for only some rows; it gives once, few, many or a size class.

few	TRBV7-2	TRBD2	TRBJ2-7	TGTGCCAGCAGCTCACCAACTAGCGGGGGCTACGAGCAGTACTTC	CASSSPTSGGYEQYF
.	TRBV27	TRBD2	TRBJ2-2	TGTGCCAGCAGTTTACGAGCGGGAGAGGTCACCGGGGAGCTGTTTTTT	CASSLRAGEVTGELFF
few	TRBV5-1	TRBD1	TRBJ2-1	TGCGCCAGCAGCTCGACAGGGCCAAGCTCCTACAATGAGCAGTTCTTC	CASSSTGPSSYNEQFF
.	TRBV11-2	.	TRBJ2-5	TGTGCCAGCAGCCCGTGGGGTGACGGGGAGACCCAGTACTTC	CASSPWGDGETQYF
.	TRBV20-1	.	TRBJ2-1	TGCAGGGTAATAGCTCGGGGCAATGAGCAGTTCTTC	CRVIARGNEQFF
.	TRBV7-2	TRBD2	TRBJ2-1	TGTGCCAGCAGCTTAGGCGGGAGGGCCGAGGATGAGCAGTTCTTC	CASSLGGRAEDEQFF
few	TRBV5-1	.	TRBJ2-2	TGCGCCAGCAGTAGACAGTTAGTCGACACCGGGGAGCTGTTTTTT	CASSRQLVDTGELFF
few	TRBV28	.	TRBJ2-7	TGTGCCAGCACAGTGCTAAGCGGTAGCTACGAGCAGTACTTC	CASTVLSGSYEQYF
.	TRBV12-3/TRBV12-4	TRBD2	TRBJ2-1	TGTGCCAGCAGTGAGCCGGGACTAGCCTCCTACAATGAGCAGTTCTTC	CASSEPGLASYNEQFF
.	TRBV12-5	.	TRBJ1-5	TGTGCTAGTGCCCGACCAGGCGGAAGCAATCAGCCCCAGCATTTT	CASARPGGSNQPQHF
few	TRBV5-6	.	TRBJ1-1	TGTGCCAGCAGCATTCAGAGGAGGCGAAGCACTGAAGCTTTCTTT	CASSIQRRRSTEAFF
.	TRBV5-1	.	TRBJ2-1	TGCGCCAGCAGCAAACCACTAGGTATTCGATACAATGAGCAGTTCTTC	CASSKPLGIRYNEQFF
.	TRBV27	TRBD2	TRBJ2-7	TGTGCCAGCAGCCCACCCGGGCTAGCGGGAGGGATCGAGCAGTACTTC	CASSPPGLAGGIEQYF
few	TRBV29-1	.	TRBJ2-1	TGCAGCGCCCGAGCTGGAAACAATGAGCAGTTCTTC	CSARAGNNEQFF
few	TRBV6-5	TRBD1	TRBJ1-3	TGTGCCAGCAGTTACACGTACACAGGGGAGCTCGGAAACACCATATATTTT	CASSYTYTGELGNTIYF
.	TRBV10-3	TRBD1	TRBJ2-5	TGTGCCATCAGGCCGGACAGGGCGGAGACCCAGTACTTC	CAIRPDRAETQYF
.	TRBV12-3/TRBV12-4	TRBD2	TRBJ2-1	TGTGCCAGCAGTTTACTACTAGCGGGAGTCTCGGTCCCTGACAATGAGCAGTTCTTC	CASSLLLAGVSVPDNEQFF
.	TRBV6-5	.	TRBJ2-3	TGTGCCAGCAGTTACTCGCTGGTTAGCACAGATACGCAGTATTTT	CASSYSLVSTDTQYF
.	TRBV24-1	TRBD1	TRBJ1-5	TGTGCCACCAGTCAGGGGGCGGATCAGCCCCAGCATTTT	CATSQGADQPQHF
.	TRBV27	TRBD1	TRBJ1-4	TGTGCCAGCAGTTTTCGGACAGGGAATGAAAAACTGTTTTTT	CASSFRTGNEKLFF
.	TRBV9	.	TRBJ1-5	TGTGCCAGCAGCGTAGGTCTAGGGGCCGACAATCAGCCCCAGCATTTT	CASSVGLGADNQPQHF
few	TRBV20-1	TRBD2	TRBJ2-1	TGCAGTGCTAGTAGCCCCAACAGCGGGACTTACAATGAGCAGTTCTTC	CSASSPNSGTYNEQFF
.	TRBV6-2/TRBV6-3	TRBD2	TRBJ2-3	TGTGCCAGCAGCCCGGGACTATCCATCCTAACAGATACGCAGTATTTT	CASSPGLSILTDTQYF
.	TRBV9	.	TRBJ2-1	TGTGCCAGCAGCGTAAGAGAGATCTACAATGAGCAGTTCTTC	CASSVREIYNEQFF
.	TRBV20-1	.	TRBJ1-1	TGCAGCGGGAAGGAGGGTGACACTGAAGCTTTCTTT	CSGKEGDTEAFF
.	TRBV5-1	TRBD1	TRBJ2-7	TGTGCCAGCAGCTTGGTTGGGACAGGGTACGAGCAGTACTTC	CASSLVGTGYEQYF
.	TRBV20-1	.	TRBJ2-1	TGCACTGCTAAAGGGCCCTCTTTCTTATCCTACAATGAGCAGTTCTTC	CTAKGPSFLSYNEQFF
few	TRBV12-3/TRBV12-4	.	TRBJ2-1	TGTGCCAGCGGGGGGGAGCGGGACAGTTACAATGAGCAGTTCTTC	CASGGERDSYNEQFF
.	TRBV29-1	.	TRBJ2-1	TGCAGTGGACGCTGGGGAAGGGGCTACAATGAGCAGTTCTTC	CSGRWGRGYNEQFF
few	TRBV20-1	TRBD2	TRBJ2-3	TGCAGTGCTAGACGATCCAGCGGGACCCAAGATACGCAGTATTTT	CSARRSSGTQDTQYF
few	TRBV5-1	TRBD1	TRBJ2-2	TGCGCCAGCCGGGACAGGGTCTCCCCTGTGGGGACCGGGGAGCTGTTTTTT	CASRDRVSPVGTGELFF
few	TRBV5-1	.	TRBJ1-3	TGCGCCAGCAGCAAGGAATACCCGACAAGCTGGAAACCTGGAAACACCATATATTTT	CASSKEYPTSWKPGNTIYF
.	TRBV28	.	TRBJ1-2	TGTGCCAGCAGCCGGGATAAGAACTATGGCTACACCTTC	CASSRDKNYGYTF
few	TRBV5-1	TRBD2	TRBJ2-3	TGCGCCAGCAGCTTAGCGGGAGTTGGTGGAGATACGCAGTATTTT	CASSLAGVGGDTQYF
.	TRBV5-1	.	TRBJ2-2	TGCGCCAGCAGCTTGCTGCTTCGAGGCCCTCGAAACACCGGGGAGCTGTTTTTT	CASSLLLRGPRNTGELFF
.	TRBV12-3/TRBV12-4	TRBD2	TRBJ2-1	TGTGCCAGCAGCCGGGAGGGTAATAATGAGCAGTTCTTC	CASSREGNNEQFF
.	TRBV25-1	.	TRBJ1-3	TGTGCCAGCAGTGATTGGGGGCGCGGAAACACCATATATTTT	CASSDWGRGNTIYF
.	TRBV7-2	.	TRBJ2-5	TGTGCCAGCAGCTTAGCGAGGGGTAGACCATTAGAGACCCAGTACTTC	CASSLARGRPLETQYF
.	TRBV9	.	TRBJ2-1	TGTGCCAGCAGCATTCGGGGGAGCTCCTACAATGAGCAGTTCTTC	CASSIRGSSYNEQFF
.	TRBV28	.	TRBJ1-5	TGTGCCAGCAGTTTCTCCGTTAGCAATCAGCCCCAGCATTTT	CASSFSVSNQPQHF
.	TRBV5-1	.	TRBJ2-7	TGCGCCAGCAGTCGGTCTCGGGACGAGCAGTACTTC	CASSRSRDEQYF
few	TRBV11-2	.	TRBJ2-3	TGTGCCAGCAGCTTAGATATGCCCAGTACAGATACGCAGTATTTT	CASSLDMPSTDTQYF
few	TRBV7-2	TRBD2	TRBJ2-1	TGTGCCAGCAGCTTTAGCGGGACTAGCGGGAGGATAATATCCTACAATGAGCAGTTCTTC	CASSFSGTSGRIISYNEQFF
few	TRBV10-3	TRBD2	TRBJ2-3	TGTGCCATCAGTGGGGCGGGAGAGGGCACAGATACGCAGTATTTT	CAISGAGEGTDTQYF
once	TRBV28	TRBD1	TRBJ1-1	TGTGCCAGCACCCCCTTAAACAGGGGGCTGTCTTTCTTT	CASTPLNRGLSFF